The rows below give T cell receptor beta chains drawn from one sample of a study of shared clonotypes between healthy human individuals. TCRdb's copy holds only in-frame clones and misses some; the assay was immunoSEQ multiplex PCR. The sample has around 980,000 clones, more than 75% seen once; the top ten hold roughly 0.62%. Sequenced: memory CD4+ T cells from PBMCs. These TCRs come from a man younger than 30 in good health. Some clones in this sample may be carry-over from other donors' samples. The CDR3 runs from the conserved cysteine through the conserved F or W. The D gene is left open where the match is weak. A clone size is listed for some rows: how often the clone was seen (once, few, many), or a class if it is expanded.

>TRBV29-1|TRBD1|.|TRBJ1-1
TGCAGCGTTGAAAGGGACAGGGACACTGAAGCTTTCTTT
CSVERDRDTEAFF
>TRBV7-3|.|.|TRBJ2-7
TGTGCCAGCAGCCCGATGGGGGTGGGAGCGGGTTATTCGGGCGAGCAGTACTTC
CASSPMGVGAGYSGEQYF
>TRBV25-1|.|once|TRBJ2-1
TGTGCCAGCAGTGACCCCCAGCGCAATGAGCAGTTCTTC
CASSDPQRNEQFF
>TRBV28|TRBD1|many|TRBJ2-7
TGTGCCAGCAGTTTAGTTGGGACAGGGACCTACGAGCAGTACTTC
CASSLVGTGTYEQYF
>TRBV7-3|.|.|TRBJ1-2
TGTGCCAGCAGCCCTAACCCGGAGGCAGGGTCCCTATATGGCTACACCTTC
CASSPNPEAGSLYGYTF
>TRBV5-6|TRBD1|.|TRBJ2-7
TGTGCCAGCAGCTCTACCCCCGGGACAGGGTACGAGCAGTACTTC
CASSSTPGTGYEQYF
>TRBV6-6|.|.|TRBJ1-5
TGTGCCAGCAGTTCCTCTAGTCAGCCCCAGCATTTT
CASSSSSQPQHF
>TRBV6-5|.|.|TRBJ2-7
TGTGCCAGCCGGCGGGGCGGGACTCACTCCTACGAGCAGTACTTC
CASRRGGTHSYEQYF
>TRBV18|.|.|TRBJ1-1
TGTGCCAGCTCACCACGAATAGAGGCAGGGAGGACTGAAGCTTTCTTT
CASSPRIEAGRTEAFF
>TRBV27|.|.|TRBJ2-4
TGTGCCAGCAGTCCGTATCCTGGACAGCTGATACTAGCCAAAAACATTCAGTACTTC
CASSPYPGQLILAKNIQYF
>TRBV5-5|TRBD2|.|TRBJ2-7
TGTGCCAGCAGTATCCCGGGACTGCCCTCGGCTAGCGGGCTGCCCTACGAGCAGTACTTC
CASSIPGLPSASGLPYEQYF
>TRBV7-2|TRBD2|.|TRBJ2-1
TGTGCCAGCAGCTCAACCCCGGGACTAGTTGTTGAGCAGTTCTTC
CASSSTPGLVVEQFF
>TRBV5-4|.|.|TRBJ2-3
TGTGCCAGCAGCTTGCGAGGGGGAGATACGCAGTATTTT
CASSLRGGDTQYF
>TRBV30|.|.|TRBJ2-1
TGTGCCTGGAGTCAAGGGCCTAGCGATAATGAGCAGTTCTTC
CAWSQGPSDNEQFF
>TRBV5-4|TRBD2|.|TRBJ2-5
TGTGCCAGCAGCTTGTGGCGGGAGGGTAGGGAGACCCAGTACTTC
CASSLWREGRETQYF
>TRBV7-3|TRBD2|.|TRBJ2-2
TGTGCCAGCAGCCCGACGGCGGGAGGGGCTACCGGGGAGCTGTTTTTT
CASSPTAGGATGELFF
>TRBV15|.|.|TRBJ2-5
TGTGCCACCAGCAGGAACAGCCAAGAGACCCAGTACTTC
CATSRNSQETQYF
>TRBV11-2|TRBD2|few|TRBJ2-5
TGTGCCAGCAGCTTTGTAGCGGGAGGGCGTGGGGCCCAGTACTTC
CASSFVAGGRGAQYF
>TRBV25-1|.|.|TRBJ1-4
TGTGCCAGCAGTGAATTGGGAGGACGGCGTAATGAAAAACTGTTTTTT
CASSELGGRRNEKLFF
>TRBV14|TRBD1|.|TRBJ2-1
TGTGCCAGCAGCAGGACCGGGACAGGGGCGAATGAGCAGTTCTTC
CASSRTGTGANEQFF
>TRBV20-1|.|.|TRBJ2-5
TGCAGTGCTAGAATCCAAGAGACCCAGTACTTC
CSARIQETQYF
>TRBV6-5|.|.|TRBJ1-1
TGTGCCAGCAGTTTCTCCGCGGCAGGGCTGAACACTGAAGCTTTCTTT
CASSFSAAGLNTEAFF
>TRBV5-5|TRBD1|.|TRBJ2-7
TGTGCCAGCAGCCCGGGACAGCTAGGACACGAGCAGTACTTC
CASSPGQLGHEQYF
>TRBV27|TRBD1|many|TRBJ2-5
TGTGCCAGCAGGGGGACAGGGTCAGGTCCCCAGTACTTC
CASRGTGSGPQYF
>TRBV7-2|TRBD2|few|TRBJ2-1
TGTGCCAGCAGCTCACCGGGACTAGCATGGAGTGAGCAGTTCTTC
CASSSPGLAWSEQFF
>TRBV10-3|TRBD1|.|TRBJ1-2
TGTGCCATCAGTGACAGGCAGGGGGTCGGTGGCTACACCTTC
CAISDRQGVGGYTF
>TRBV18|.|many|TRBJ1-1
TGTGCCAGCTCACCAACCCAGGGCGGCATTGAAGCTTTCTTT
CASSPTQGGIEAFF
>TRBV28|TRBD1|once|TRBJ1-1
TGTGCCGGCAGTTCGGTGACAGGGGCCTCCATGAACACTGAAGCTTTCTTT
CAGSSVTGASMNTEAFF
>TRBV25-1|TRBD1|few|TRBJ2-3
TGTGCCAGCAGTGAAGACAGGGGGACTTTCACAGATACGCAGTATTTT
CASSEDRGTFTDTQYF
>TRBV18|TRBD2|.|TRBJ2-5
TGTGCCAGCTCACCCGGGCGGGCGGGAGTAGGAGAGACCCAGTACTTC
CASSPGRAGVGETQYF
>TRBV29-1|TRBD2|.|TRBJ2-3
TGCAGCGTCTTTGGACTAGCGGGAGGCTCCTTGGATACGCAGTATTTT
CSVFGLAGGSLDTQYF
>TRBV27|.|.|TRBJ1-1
TGTGCCAGCAGCAAACGTCAGGGTGGGGCGAACACTGAAGCTTTCTTT
CASSKRQGGANTEAFF
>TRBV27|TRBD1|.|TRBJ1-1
TGTGCCAGCAGTCGAGACAGGGCGGGAGACGGTGAAGCTTTCTTT
CASSRDRAGDGEAFF
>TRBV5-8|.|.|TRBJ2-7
TGTGCCAGCAGCCGCCTCTACTACGAGCAGTACTTC
CASSRLYYEQYF
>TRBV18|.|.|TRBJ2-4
TGTGCCAGCTCACGAACGAGAGACGACTCGGCGATTCAGTACTTC
CASSRTRDDSAIQYF
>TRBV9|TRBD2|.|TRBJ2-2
TGTGCCAGCACCCCTAGCGGGAGGGCCGGGGAGCTGTTTTTT
CASTPSGRAGELFF
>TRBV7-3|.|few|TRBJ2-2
TGTGCCAGCAGTCCAGGACTGGGGAACACCGGGGAGCTGTTTTTT
CASSPGLGNTGELFF
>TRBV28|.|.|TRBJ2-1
TGTGCCAGCAGTTTCGGGGGTATTTCCTACAATGAGCAGTTCTTC
CASSFGGISYNEQFF
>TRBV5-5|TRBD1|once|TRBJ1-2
TGTGCCAGCAGCTTCACAGGGGGTGGCTACACCTTC
CASSFTGGGYTF
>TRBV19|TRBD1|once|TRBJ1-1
TGTGCCAGTAAATTACAGGGGGCCAGGACTGAAGCTTTCTTT
CASKLQGARTEAFF
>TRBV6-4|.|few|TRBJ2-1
TGTGCCAGCAGTGTGGACCCTTATGGCGAGCAGTTCTTC
CASSVDPYGEQFF
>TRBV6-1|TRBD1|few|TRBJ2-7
TGTGCCAGCGGCCGGACAGGTCAAGGCTACGAGCAGTACTTC
CASGRTGQGYEQYF
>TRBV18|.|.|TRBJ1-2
TGTGCCAGCTCACCGGACGATGGCTACACCTTC
CASSPDDGYTF
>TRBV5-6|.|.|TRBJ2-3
TGTGCCAGCAGCTTTGGCCTGGGGTCAGATACGCAGTATTTT
CASSFGLGSDTQYF
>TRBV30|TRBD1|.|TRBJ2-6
TGTGCCTGGAGTGTACTTGGACAGGGGCACGTCCTGACTTTC
CAWSVLGQGHVLTF
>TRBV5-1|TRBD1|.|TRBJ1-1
TGCGCCAGCAGCGGTTTACCGGGACAGGGGAGGGGAACTGAAGCTTTCTTT
CASSGLPGQGRGTEAFF
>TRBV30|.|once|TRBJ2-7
TGTGCCTGGAGTGGGCCAGGGGGGTACGAGCAGTACTTC
CAWSGPGGYEQYF
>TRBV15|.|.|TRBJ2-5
TGTGCCACCAGCACGGTAGCAGGTGCCCTAGGGACCCAAGAGACCCAGTACTTC
CATSTVAGALGTQETQYF
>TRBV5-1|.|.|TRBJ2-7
TGCGCCAGCAGGGAGGACAGATACTACGAGCAGTACTTC
CASREDRYYEQYF
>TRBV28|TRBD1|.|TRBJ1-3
TGTGCCAGCAGAGGAGACAGGGAAAGGAACACCATATATTTT
CASRGDRERNTIYF
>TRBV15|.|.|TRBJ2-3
TGTGCCACCAGCGGACCGACTAGGCCAGATACGCAGTATTTT
CATSGPTRPDTQYF
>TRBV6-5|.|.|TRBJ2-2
TGTGCCAGCAGTTACGCGGGACTGCCCACCGGGGAGCTGTTTTTT
CASSYAGLPTGELFF
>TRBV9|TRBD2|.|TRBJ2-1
TGTGCCAGCAGCGTAGGGGCGGGAGGGACCTCCTACAATGAGCAGTTCTTC
CASSVGAGGTSYNEQFF
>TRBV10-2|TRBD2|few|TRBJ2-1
TGCGCCACCCATCGGACTAGCGGGAGTCTTTTGAATGAGCAGTTCTTC
CATHRTSGSLLNEQFF
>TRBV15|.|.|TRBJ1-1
TGTGCCACCAGCAGAGGGGGGGACACTGAAGCTTTCTTT
CATSRGGDTEAFF
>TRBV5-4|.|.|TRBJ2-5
TGTGCCAGCAGCCTAAATCAAGAGACCCAGTACTTC
CASSLNQETQYF
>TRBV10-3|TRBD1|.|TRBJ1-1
TGTGCCATCAGGGAACCGGGACAGGGCCACACTGAAGCTTTCTTT
CAIREPGQGHTEAFF
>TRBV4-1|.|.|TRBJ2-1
TGCGCCAGCAGCCAAGATTGGGCTAGCGCCCACGGTGAGCAGTTCTTC
CASSQDWASAHGEQFF